This is a list of T cell receptor beta chains from one sample in a study of CD8 T cells in Susac syndrome. TCRdb reprocessed the immunoSEQ multiplex PCR reads with MiXCR, giving one entry per CDR3 protein. Found here are about 140,000 distinct CDR3 sequences, approximately 96% of them singletons; the top ten hold around 0.11%. The sample consisted of CD4+ T cells from PBMCs. These receptors were taken from a human donor with multiple sclerosis. Each CDR3 is given with its conserved first and last residue. A D gene is named only where the DNA matches it firmly. Clone size appears in some rows only: once, few, many, or a class for an expanded clone.

16	TRBV4-2	-	-	TRBJ2-7	TGTGCCAGCAGCCAAGAAGGTTCGGCGGGATTTTACGAGCAGTACTTC	CASSQEGSAGFYEQYF
13	TRBV2	TRBD1	-	TRBJ1-2	TGTGCCAGCATCCGGACAGGCAACTATGGCTACACCTTC	CASIRTGNYGYTF
14	TRBV4-1	-	-	TRBJ2-5	TGCGCCAGCAGCCAAGACGAGGGGGGGACCTCCCAGTACTTC	CASSQDEGGTSQYF
15	TRBV3-1	-	-	TRBJ1-5	TGTGCCAGCAGCCAATCACAGAGTAGCAATCAGCCCCAGCATTTT	CASSQSQSSNQPQHF
16	TRBV7-2	-	-	TRBJ1-3	TGTGCCAGCAGCCGTGGGGGGGGCCGCTCTGGAAACACCATATATTTT	CASSRGGGRSGNTIYF
12	TRBV24-1	TRBD1	once	TRBJ1-2	TGTGCCACCAGTCAGGGGGCACGTGGCTACACCTTC	CATSQGARGYTF
16	TRBV5-4	TRBD1	-	TRBJ1-2	TGTGCCAGCAGCTCACTTACTGTCGGGACAGGGTATGGCTACACCTTC	CASSSLTVGTGYGYTF
15	TRBV6-2/TRBV6-3	-	once	TRBJ1-5	TGTGCCAGCAGTTACTCGGGACTGAGGAATCAGCCCCAGCATTTT	CASSYSGLRNQPQHF
13	TRBV15	-	-	TRBJ2-2	TGTGCCACCACCCTAAAGGGCGGCGGGGAGCTGTTTTTT	CATTLKGGGELFF
13	TRBV7-2	TRBD2	once	TRBJ2-7	TGTGCCAGCAGAGAGCCGGGACTAGCGGAGCAGTACTTC	CASREPGLAEQYF
13	TRBV2	-	-	TRBJ2-1	TGTGCCAGCAGTGACTTTGGTGTAAGTGAGCAGTTCTTC	CASSDFGVSEQFF
14	TRBV7-2	-	-	TRBJ2-4	TGTGCCAGCAGCACCAGGACGCTCAAAAACATTCAGTACTTC	CASSTRTLKNIQYF
17	TRBV7-2	TRBD2	-	TRBJ2-3	TGTGCCAGCAGCTTAGTGGTGCTAGCGGGAGGCACAGATACGCAGTATTTT	CASSLVVLAGGTDTQYF
14	TRBV30	TRBD2	-	TRBJ2-7	TGTGCCTGGAGTGTCAGCGGGGGGCCCTACGAGCAGTACTTC	CAWSVSGGPYEQYF
16	TRBV4-1	-	-	TRBJ1-1	TGCGCCAGCAGCCGCCGTCTGGAGGAGATGAGAACTGAAGCTTTCTTT	CASSRRLEEMRTEAFF
14	TRBV20-1	-	once	TRBJ2-1	TGCAGTGCTAGATGGACTACCAAAAACAATGAGCAGTTCTTC	CSARWTTKNNEQFF
12	TRBV20-1	-	-	TRBJ1-4	TGCAGTGCTAGCTTACCGAATGAAAAACTGTTTTTT	CSASLPNEKLFF
11	TRBV27	-	-	TRBJ1-2	TGTGCCAGCAGTCCCCTAGAGGGCTACACCTTC	CASSPLEGYTF
12	TRBV5-4	-	-	TRBJ2-7	TGTGCCAGCAGCTTGGAGAAGTCCGAGCAGTACTTC	CASSLEKSEQYF
15	TRBV5-1	TRBD1	-	TRBJ1-1	TGCGCCAGCAGCTTACCGACGACAGGGGGCTCTGAAGCTTTCTTT	CASSLPTTGGSEAFF
11	TRBV29-1	TRBD1	-	TRBJ1-2	TGCAGCGGTGGGACAGGGTTTGGCTACACCTTC	CSGGTGFGYTF
19	TRBV12-3/TRBV12-4	TRBD2	-	TRBJ2-3	TGTGCCAGCAGCGGAACGGGACTAGCGGGTTACTCTAGCACAGATACGCAGTATTTT	CASSGTGLAGYSSTDTQYF
11	TRBV29-1	-	-	TRBJ2-1	TGCAGCGTTAGGGTGGTGAATGAGCAGTTCTTC	CSVRVVNEQFF
13	TRBV28	-	-	TRBJ2-1	TGTGCCAGCAACTCAGGGCGGTCTGGTGAGCAGTTCTTC	CASNSGRSGEQFF
15	TRBV12-3/TRBV12-4	-	-	TRBJ1-1	TGTGCCAGCAGTTTAAGGATGGCGGCGAACACTGAAGCTTTCTTT	CASSLRMAANTEAFF
14	TRBV20-1	-	once	TRBJ2-5	TGCAGTGCTCATTTCGGGACGGACCAAGAGACCCAGTACTTC	CSAHFGTDQETQYF
19	TRBV27	TRBD1	-	TRBJ2-2	TGTGCCAGCACCAGAAAGGACAGGGGGCAATTCAGAGACCGCGGGGAGCTGTTTTTT	CASTRKDRGQFRDRGELFF
13	TRBV29-1	TRBD2	-	TRBJ2-3	TGCAGCGTTTGGGGGGGTGGCGGAGATACGCAGTATTTT	CSVWGGGGDTQYF
14	TRBV6-6	TRBD1	-	TRBJ2-7	TGTGCCAGCAGTGCCGGACAGGACGTCGTCGAGCAGTACTTC	CASSAGQDVVEQYF
15	TRBV4-1	TRBD1	-	TRBJ1-1	TGCGCCAGCAGCCAGTTTGACAGGGCCAACACTGAAGCTTTCTTT	CASSQFDRANTEAFF
14	TRBV5-6	-	-	TRBJ2-3	TGTGCCAGCAGCCCCGAGCCTGGTGCAGATACGCAGTATTTT	CASSPEPGADTQYF
15	TRBV12-3/TRBV12-4	-	-	TRBJ1-5	TGTGCCAGCCAGGACCAGGGGACTAGCAATCAGCCCCAGCATTTT	CASQDQGTSNQPQHF
13	TRBV12-3/TRBV12-4	-	-	TRBJ1-5	TGTGCCAGCAGTTTAGGTGGGGGGCAGCCCCAGCATTTT	CASSLGGGQPQHF
13	TRBV24-1	-	-	TRBJ2-2	TGTGCCACCAGTGATCCCCCCACCGGGGAGCTGTTTTTT	CATSDPPTGELFF
15	TRBV30	TRBD1	-	TRBJ2-5	TGTGCCTGGAGTGAGGGACAGGGGGCGAGAGAGACCCAGTACTTC	CAWSEGQGARETQYF
16	TRBV25-1	TRBD1	-	TRBJ2-2	TGTGCCAGCAGTGACCCGGGACAGGGATGGACCGGGGAGCTGTTTTTT	CASSDPGQGWTGELFF
14	TRBV7-2	TRBD2	-	TRBJ2-7	TGTGCCAGCAGCAAGACTAGCGGGGGGTACGAGCAGTACTTC	CASSKTSGGYEQYF
16	TRBV20-1	TRBD2	-	TRBJ2-4	TGCAGTGCCGTCCCTAGCGGGGGAGGGCGTGTGAACATTCAGTACTTC	CSAVPSGGGRVNIQYF
15	TRBV5-1	-	-	TRBJ2-3	TGCGCCAGCAGCTTCGGGGACCGTGCCACAGATACGCAGTATTTT	CASSFGDRATDTQYF
14	TRBV2	-	-	TRBJ2-6	TGTGCCCAGGGGGGGGTCTCTGGGGCCAACGTCCTGACTTTC	CAQGGVSGANVLTF
14	TRBV29-1	-	once	TRBJ2-3	TGCAGCGTTACCCCGGCGGGCGCTGCAGATACGCAGTATTTT	CSVTPAGAADTQYF
13	TRBV28	-	-	TRBJ1-5	TGTGCCAGCAGTTTTCTGGGGAATCAGCCCCAGCATTTT	CASSFLGNQPQHF
15	TRBV4-2	-	-	TRBJ2-1	TGTGCCAGCAGCCAAGACAGGGACTCCTACAATGAGCAGTTCTTC	CASSQDRDSYNEQFF
12	TRBV29-1	-	-	TRBJ2-1	TGCAGCGCCCAGACGGGTGGCAATGAGCAGTTCTTC	CSAQTGGNEQFF
12	TRBV28	-	-	TRBJ1-1	TGTGCCAGCAGTCCCAGGGTGCCTGAAGCTTTCTTT	CASSPRVPEAFF
11	TRBV3-1	-	once	TRBJ1-2	TGTGCCAGCAGCCGCTCGGAAGGCTACACCTTC	CASSRSEGYTF
16	TRBV3-1	-	once	TRBJ1-2	TGTGCCAGCAGCCTCAATGGGAGGACAACCCCCTATGGCTACACCTTC	CASSLNGRTTPYGYTF
12	TRBV12-3/TRBV12-4	TRBD2	-	TRBJ2-7	TGTGCCAGTGGGACTAGCTACTACGAGCAGTACTTC	CASGTSYYEQYF
16	TRBV3-1	TRBD1	-	TRBJ1-1	TGTGCCAGCAGCCATCTAGGACAGGGCACCAACACTGAAGCTTTCTTT	CASSHLGQGTNTEAFF